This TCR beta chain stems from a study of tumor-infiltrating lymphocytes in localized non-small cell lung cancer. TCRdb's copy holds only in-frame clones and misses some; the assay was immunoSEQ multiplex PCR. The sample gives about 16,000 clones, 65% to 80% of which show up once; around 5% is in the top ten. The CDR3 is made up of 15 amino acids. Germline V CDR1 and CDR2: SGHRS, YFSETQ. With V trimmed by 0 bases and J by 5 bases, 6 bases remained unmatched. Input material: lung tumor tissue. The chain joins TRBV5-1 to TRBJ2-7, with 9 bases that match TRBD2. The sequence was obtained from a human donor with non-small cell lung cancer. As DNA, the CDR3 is TGCGCCAGCAGCTTGGGGGCTAGCGGGGCCAACGAGCAGTACTTC. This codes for CASSLGASGANEQYF.